This T cell receptor (beta chain) was documented in a study of cytomegalovirus exposure and HLA in healthy donors. Across the whole study: The same platform was used for the 90 to 150 validation repertoires as for the approximately 730 first-cohort repertoires, as reported in a later analysis.

As regards this clone: The antigen remains undetermined.

Study results and caveats: The authors enumerated under 200 TCR beta chains as linked to cytomegalovirus. Through in vitro validation, three CMV-associated chains were shown to be specific for CMV antigens.

V lost 6 bases and J 10 bases, leaving 18 bases between the germline ends. CDR1 SGHAT and CDR2 FQNNGV come from the germline V gene. The CDR3 extends over 13 amino acids. The donors were part of the roughly 120-subject validation cohort, which stood apart from the 666-subject first cohort. Here immunoSEQ multiplex PCR was the method, and the copy in TCRdb shows in-frame clones only, minus some. This table holds some 68,000 clones, about 96% found once. This chain links TRBV11-2 with TRBJ1-1; a weak D match, TRBD1 (5 bases). The receptor was isolated from a young man in good health and CMV-seronegative. The sample comprised PBMCs. CDR3 sequence: CASSKDQGTAAFF. CDR3 in DNA: TGTGCCAGCAGTAAAGATCAGGGAACAGCAGCTTTCTTT.